Each of the 2 T cell receptor beta chains below was sequenced from the same sample in a study of T cell responses to AZD1222 COVID-19 vaccine. Sequencing was performed with immunoSEQ multiplex PCR; in TCRdb, only in-frame clones are kept and a portion is missing. The table has around 110,000 clones, roughly 92% seen once. This sample comprised peripheral blood, obtained on day 0 of AZD1222 vaccination. All receptors come from an adult in good health.

The rearrangement joins TRBV7-9 to TRBJ1-1, with D perhaps matching TRBD1 (5 bases). V lost 5 bases to trimming and J lost 0 bases, with 16 bases between them. This CDR3 has 16 residues. The germline V gene has CDR1 SEHNR and CDR2 FQNEAQ (reference sequence). In DNA, the CDR3 is TGTGCCAGCAGCCCGGGGGGGAGCTCCATGAACACTGAAGCTTTCTTT. Its translation: CASSPGGSSMNTEAFF.

CDR3 region: CASSPKTGGMAEAFF. As DNA, the CDR3 is TGCGCCAGCAGCCCCAAGACAGGGGGTATGGCTGAAGCTTTCTTT. This chain uses TRBV4-1 with TRBJ1-1, with TRBD1 identical over 9 bases. Germline values: CDR1 MGHRA, CDR2 YSYEKL. V dropped 4 bases and J dropped 6; count of bases not matched to a gene: 9. The length of the CDR3 is 15 residues.